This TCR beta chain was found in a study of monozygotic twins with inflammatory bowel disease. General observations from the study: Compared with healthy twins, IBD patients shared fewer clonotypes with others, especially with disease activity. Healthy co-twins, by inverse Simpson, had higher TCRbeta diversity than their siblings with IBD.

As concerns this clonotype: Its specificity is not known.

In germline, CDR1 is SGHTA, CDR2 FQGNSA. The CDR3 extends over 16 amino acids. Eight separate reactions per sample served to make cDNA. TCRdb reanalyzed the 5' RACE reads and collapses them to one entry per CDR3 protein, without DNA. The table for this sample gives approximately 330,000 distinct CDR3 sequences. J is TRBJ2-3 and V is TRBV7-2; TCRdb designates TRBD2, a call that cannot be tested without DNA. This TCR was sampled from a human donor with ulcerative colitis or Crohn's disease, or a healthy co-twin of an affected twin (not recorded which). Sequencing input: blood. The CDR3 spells CASSLTSGPVTDTQYF.